What follows are 14 T cell receptor beta chains derived from one specimen sequenced in a study of shared clonotypes between healthy human individuals. TCRdb's table, derived via immunoSEQ multiplex PCR, lists solely in-frame clones and lacks some. Found here are 470,000 or so clones, approximately 80% of them singletons; the top ten hold about 12%. Sequenced: PBMCs. These receptors came from a middle-aged woman in good health. Some clones in this sample may be carry-over from other donors' samples.

V is TRBV10-1 and J is TRBJ2-1; 9 nucleotides align to TRBD2. This CDR3 comprises 12 residues. Germline V gives CDR1 WNHNN, CDR2 SYGVQD (reference sequence). Trimming cost V 4 bases and J 11 bases; bases outside gene matches: 3. CDR3 sequence (DNA): TGCGCCAGCAGTGCGGGACTAGCCAAGCAGTTCTTC. This encodes CASSAGLAKQFF.

This clone was recorded a few times. The V call is TRBV9, the J call TRBJ1-1; perhaps TRBD1 as D (6 bases). Germline V gives CDR1 SGDLS, CDR2 YYNGEE. Trimming cost V 3 bases and J 2 bases, with 14 bases left between them. This CDR3 contains 15 residues. The CDR3 coding sequence is TGTGCCAGCAGCGGTGGGGGCCTCCTAAACACTGAAGCTTTCTTT. Translating it yields CASSGGGLLNTEAFF.

This sequence joins TRBV7-2 and TRBJ2-3; 8 positions agree with TRBD2. The V gene end was trimmed by 5 bases and the J gene end by 2 bases; junction bases not matched to a gene: 6. This CDR3 is built from 15 residues. CDR1 is SGHTA, CDR2 FQGNSA, per germline. CDR3 loop: CASSLSGINTDTQYF. Written as DNA, the CDR3 is TGTGCCAGCAGCCTTAGCGGGATAAACACAGATACGCAGTATTTT.

This chain connects TRBV7-9 to TRBJ2-1; 7 positions match TRBD1. CDR1 is SEHNR and CDR2 is FQNEAQ in the germline V gene (reference sequence). Germline trimming cut 10 bases from V and 10 bases from J; bases unmatched to any gene: 7. CDR3 length: 11 amino acids. The chain's CDR3 is CATGQRREQFF. For the CDR3, the DNA is TGTGCCACGGGACAGAGACGAGAGCAGTTCTTC. The full variable domain, completed using reference TRBV7-9 and TRBJ2-1, is DTGVSQNPRHKITKRGQNVTFRCDPISEHNRLYWYRQTLGQGPEFLTYFQNEAQLEKSRLLSDRFSAERPKGSFSTLEIQRTEQGDSAMYLCATGQRREQFFGPGTRLTVL.

The chain has TRBV5-1 and TRBJ2-7; perhaps TRBD2 as D (6 bases). Trimming cost V 0 bases and J 5 bases, with 9 bases left between them. This CDR3 spans 13 amino acids. Germline assignment: CDR1 SGHRS and CDR2 YFSETQ. The CDR3: CASSLGGRNEQYF. In DNA form, the CDR3 reads TGCGCCAGCAGCTTGGGGGGGAGGAACGAGCAGTACTTC.

This clone was found once. The rearrangement joins TRBV6-6 to TRBJ1-1, with TRBD1 matching over 7 bases. With 0 bases clipped from V and 5 bases from J, the junction kept 6 bases outside the gene matches. The germline V gene encodes CDR1 MNHNY and CDR2 SVGAGI (reference sequence). This CDR3 contains 15 residues. The CDR3 is CASSYSTGPGTEAFF. The CDR3 region has the DNA TGTGCCAGCAGTTACTCGACAGGGCCGGGGACTGAAGCTTTCTTT.

The V gene is TRBV18, the J gene TRBJ2-1; TRBD2 agrees at 8 bases. Germline V gene sequence: CDR1 KGHSH, CDR2 LQKENI. The CDR3 runs to 17 residues. V was pared by 1 base and J by 2 bases, with 7 bases of the junction left unmatched. The CDR3 protein is CASSPRESGRPYNEQFF. CDR3 DNA sequence: TGTGCCAGCTCACCACGCGAGAGCGGGAGACCCTACAATGAGCAGTTCTTC.

The J gene is TRBJ1-4, the V gene TRBV28, with 7 nucleotides matching TRBD1. The germline gives CDR1 MDHEN, CDR2 SYDVKM. With 6 bases clipped from V and 3 bases from J, the junction kept 1 base outside the gene matches. The CDR3 has 13 amino acids. The CDR3 spells CASRGTANEKLFF. DNA of the CDR3: TGTGCCAGCAGAGGGACAGCTAATGAAAAACTGTTTTTT.

Comments on this clone: Additional DNA sequences in this sample encode the identical CDR3. The chain is built from TRBV30 and TRBJ1-5, with D unclear. V was clipped by 1 base and J by 1 base, with 5 bases between them. Germline CDR1 GTSNPN, CDR2 SVGIG (reference sequence). The CDR3 is made up of 13 amino acids. The CDR3 DNA reads as TGTGCCTGGAGTGCGGGAAGCAATCAGCCCCAGCATTTT. The encoded protein is CAWSAGSNQPQHF.

The chain links TRBV4-3 to TRBJ2-5; the match to TRBD2 covers 9 bases. Trimming cost V 0 bases and J 4 bases; bases outside gene matches: 15. The length of the CDR3 is 19 residues. Germline V lookup: CDR1 LGHNA, CDR2 YSLEER. CDR3 sequence reads: CASSQESRAGGVGSETQYF. The CDR3 DNA follows: TGCGCCAGCAGCCAAGAAAGTCGGGCGGGGGGGGTAGGTTCAGAGACCCAGTACTTC.

The chain joins TRBV7-2 to TRBJ2-1; no clear D. V was pared by 5 bases and J by 5 bases, with 13 bases between. The V gene's germline CDR1 is SGHTA and CDR2 FQGNSA. CDR3 size: 14 residues. CDR3 DNA sequence: TGTGCCAGCAGCCCCCGGCGCGTCCACAATGAGCAGTTCTTC. Protein product: CASSPRRVHNEQFF. The full variable domain, its missing parts supplied by reference TRBV7-2 and TRBJ2-1, is GAGVSQSPSNKVTEKGKDVELRCDPISGHTALYWYRQSLGQGLEFLIYFQGNSAPDKSGLPSDRFSAERTGGSVSTLTIQRTQQEDSAVYLCASSPRRVHNEQFFGPGTRLTVL.

This clone has just a few counts. V usage is TRBV13 and J usage is TRBJ2-1; TRBD2 matches 12 bases. J gave up 7 bases and V 4 bases, and 5 bases lay outside the gene matches. Per the germline V gene, CDR1 is PRHDT and CDR2 is FYEKMQ (reference sequence). This CDR3 is built from 15 residues. The CDR3 DNA follows: TGTGCCAGCAGCTACACCGGGACTAGCGGGAATGAGCAGTTCTTC. Amino acids: CASSYTGTSGNEQFF. Using reference TRBV13 and TRBJ2-1 for the parts outside the CDR3, the full variable domain is AAGVIQSPRHLIKEKRETATLKCYPIPRHDTVYWYQQGPGQDPQFLISFYEKMQSDKGSIPDRFSAQQFSDYHSELNMSSLELGDSALYFCASSYTGTSGNEQFFGPGTRLTVL.

The chain couples TRBV18 to TRBJ1-1, with TRBD1 as a possible D gene (5 bases). Germline V gene data show CDR1 as KGHSH and CDR2 as LQKENI. V shed 0 bases and J shed 5 bases, with 7 bases lying between them. The CDR3 consists of 13 residues. The CDR3 loop reads CASSPPTDTEAFF. In DNA, the CDR3 is TGTGCCAGCTCACCACCGACAGATACTGAAGCTTTCTTT.

The CDR3 is CASSPAHREDKLFF. CDR3 coding DNA: TGTGCCAGCAGCCCGGCGCACAGGGAAGATAAACTGTTTTTT. The chain has TRBV7-8 and TRBJ1-4; D is possibly TRBD1 (6 bases). The CDR3 has 14 residues. Trimming left V 5 bases short and J 11 bases short, with 18 bases between. Per the germline V gene, CDR1 is SGHVS and CDR2 is FQNEAQ.